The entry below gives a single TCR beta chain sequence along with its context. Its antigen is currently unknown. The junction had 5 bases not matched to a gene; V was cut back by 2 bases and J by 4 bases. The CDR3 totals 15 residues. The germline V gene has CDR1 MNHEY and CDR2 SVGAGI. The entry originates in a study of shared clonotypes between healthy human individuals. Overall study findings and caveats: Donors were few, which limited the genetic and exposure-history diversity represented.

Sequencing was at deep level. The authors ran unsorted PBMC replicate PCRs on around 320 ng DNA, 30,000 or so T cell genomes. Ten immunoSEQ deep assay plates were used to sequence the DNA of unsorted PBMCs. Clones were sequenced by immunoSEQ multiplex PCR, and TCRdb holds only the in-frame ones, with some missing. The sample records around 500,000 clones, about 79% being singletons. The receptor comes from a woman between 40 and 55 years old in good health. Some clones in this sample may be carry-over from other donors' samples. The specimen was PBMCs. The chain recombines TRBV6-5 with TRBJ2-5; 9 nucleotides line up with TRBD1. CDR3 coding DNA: TGTGCCAGCAGTTACCAGGGGACAGGGCGAGAGACCCAGTACTTC. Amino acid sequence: CASSYQGTGRETQYF.